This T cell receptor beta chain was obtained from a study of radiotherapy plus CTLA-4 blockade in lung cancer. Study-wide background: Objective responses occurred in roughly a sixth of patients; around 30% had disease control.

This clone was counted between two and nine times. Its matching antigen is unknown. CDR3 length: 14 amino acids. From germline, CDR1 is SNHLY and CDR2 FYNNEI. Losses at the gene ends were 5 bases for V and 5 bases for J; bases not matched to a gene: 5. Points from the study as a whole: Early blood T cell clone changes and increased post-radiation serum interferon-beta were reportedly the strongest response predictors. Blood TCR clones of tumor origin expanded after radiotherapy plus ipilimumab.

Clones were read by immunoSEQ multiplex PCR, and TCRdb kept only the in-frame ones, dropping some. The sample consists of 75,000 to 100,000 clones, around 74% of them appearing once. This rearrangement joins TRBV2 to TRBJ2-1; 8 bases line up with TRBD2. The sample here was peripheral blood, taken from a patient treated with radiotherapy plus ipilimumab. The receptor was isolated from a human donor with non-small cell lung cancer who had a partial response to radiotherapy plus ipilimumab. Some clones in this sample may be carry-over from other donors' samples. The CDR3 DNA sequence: TGTGCCAGCAGTCGGACTAGCTTAGACAATGAGCAGTTCTTC. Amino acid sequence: CASSRTSLDNEQFF.